Listed below are T cell receptor beta chains from one sample, sequenced in a study of identical twins. TCRdb reprocessed the 5' RACE reads with MiXCR, giving one entry per CDR3 protein. The sample includes fewer than 800,000 distinct CDR3 sequences, around 7.5% of them seen just once. These data also formed part of another study, on yellow fever vaccine responses in identical twins.

Sequenced: PBMCs. The receptors were sampled from a woman between 18 and 30 years old in good health. CDR3s include the opening cysteine and the closing phenylalanine or tryptophan. The order of the fields is J gene, D gene, clone size, V gene, CDR3 DNA, CDR3 protein. The D gene is left open where the match is weak. Expanded clones get a size class; other rows say once, few or many, or leave the size out.

j_gene: TRBJ2-3; d_gene: TRBD2; abundance: few; v_gene: TRBV29-1; CDR3nt: TGCAGCGTTGAAGGCGGGACTAGCGGTACAGATACGCAGTATTTT; CDR3aa: CSVEGGTSGTDTQYF
j_gene: TRBJ2-1; d_gene: .; abundance: few; v_gene: TRBV4-1; CDR3nt: TGCGCCAGCAAAGGGGGGGCGCCCAATGAGCAGTTCTTC; CDR3aa: CASKGGAPNEQFF
j_gene: TRBJ1-2; d_gene: .; abundance: few; v_gene: TRBV3-1; CDR3nt: TGTGCCAGCAGCCAAGTCCAGGGTGATGGCTACACCTTC; CDR3aa: CASSQVQGDGYTF
j_gene: TRBJ2-1; d_gene: TRBD2; abundance: few; v_gene: TRBV10-3; CDR3nt: TGTGCCATCAGTAGCGGGGGGGCCGGGTACAATGAGCAGTTCTTC; CDR3aa: CAISSGGAGYNEQFF
j_gene: TRBJ2-2; d_gene: .; abundance: few; v_gene: TRBV10-2; CDR3nt: TGCGCCAGCATTGGGTGGGCCGGGGAGCTGTTTTTT; CDR3aa: CASIGWAGELFF
j_gene: TRBJ2-2; d_gene: .; abundance: many; v_gene: TRBV5-1; CDR3nt: TGCGCCAGCAGCTTGCCTGGCGACACCGGGGAGCTGTTTTTT; CDR3aa: CASSLPGDTGELFF
j_gene: TRBJ2-1; d_gene: .; abundance: few; v_gene: TRBV19; CDR3nt: TGTGCCAGTAGTACCACCACGTACAATGAGCAGTTCTTC; CDR3aa: CASSTTTYNEQFF
j_gene: TRBJ2-3; d_gene: TRBD2; abundance: few; v_gene: TRBV3-1; CDR3nt: TGTGCCAGCAGCCAAGTAACTAGCGGAGATACGCAGTATTTT; CDR3aa: CASSQVTSGDTQYF
j_gene: TRBJ2-2; d_gene: TRBD1; abundance: few; v_gene: TRBV4-1; CDR3nt: TGCGCCAGCAGCCAAGAGGGTTTGAGGCAGGGGGAGTACACCGGGGAGCTGTTTTTT; CDR3aa: CASSQEGLRQGEYTGELFF
j_gene: TRBJ1-1; d_gene: .; abundance: few; v_gene: TRBV5-1; CDR3nt: TGCGCCAGCAGCGGCGGGATTACTGGCTTTTCGGACACTGAAGCTTTCTTT; CDR3aa: CASSGGITGFSDTEAFF
j_gene: TRBJ1-2; d_gene: TRBD1; abundance: few; v_gene: TRBV12-3/TRBV12-4; CDR3nt: TGTGCCAGCAGCACTAACCGGGACAGGGGCAACTATGGCTACACCTTC; CDR3aa: CASSTNRDRGNYGYTF
j_gene: TRBJ2-7; d_gene: .; abundance: .; v_gene: TRBV5-5; CDR3nt: TGTGCCAGCAGCCGCGGGCTCCCCTCCTACGAGCAGTACTTC; CDR3aa: CASSRGLPSYEQYF
j_gene: TRBJ2-3; d_gene: .; abundance: few; v_gene: TRBV7-2; CDR3nt: TGTGCCAGACCCCAGGGGGGGGGCGGGGGTACGCAGTATTTT; CDR3aa: CARPQGGGGGTQYF
j_gene: TRBJ1-4; d_gene: .; abundance: few; v_gene: TRBV6-1; CDR3nt: TGTGCCAGCAGTGGAGGGCCTACATCAACTAATGAAAAACTGTTTTTT; CDR3aa: CASSGGPTSTNEKLFF
j_gene: TRBJ2-1; d_gene: TRBD2; abundance: few; v_gene: TRBV20-1; CDR3nt: TGCAGTGCTAGAGATTGGACTAGCGGCCAGCACAATGAGCAGTTCTTC; CDR3aa: CSARDWTSGQHNEQFF
j_gene: TRBJ1-1; d_gene: .; abundance: .; v_gene: TRBV4-2; CDR3nt: TGTGCCAGCAGCCAAGATAGGAACCGGGACGCACGGTGGGGACGTGAAGCTTTCTTT; CDR3aa: CASSQDRNRDARWGREAFF
j_gene: TRBJ2-2; d_gene: TRBD2; abundance: few; v_gene: TRBV24-1; CDR3nt: TGTGCCACCAGTGATTTGCCCACTAGCGGAAAGAACACCGGGGAGCTGTTTTTT; CDR3aa: CATSDLPTSGKNTGELFF
j_gene: TRBJ2-5; d_gene: .; abundance: few; v_gene: TRBV5-1; CDR3nt: TGCGCCAGCAGCTTGGCCGCGGGCACCCAAGAGACCCAGTACTTC; CDR3aa: CASSLAAGTQETQYF
j_gene: TRBJ1-1; d_gene: .; abundance: .; v_gene: TRBV10-3; CDR3nt: TGTGCCATCAGTGTGTGGGGCCAGACGAACACTGAAGCTTTCTTT; CDR3aa: CAISVWGQTNTEAFF
j_gene: TRBJ1-1; d_gene: .; abundance: many; v_gene: TRBV12-3/TRBV12-4; CDR3nt: TGTGCCAGCAGTCCAGAGCAGATGAACACTGAAGCTTTCTTT; CDR3aa: CASSPEQMNTEAFF
j_gene: TRBJ2-1; d_gene: TRBD2; abundance: .; v_gene: TRBV20-1; CDR3nt: TGCAGTGCCAAGCGGGGGGGCAATGAGCAGTTCTTC; CDR3aa: CSAKRGGNEQFF
j_gene: TRBJ1-1; d_gene: .; abundance: many; v_gene: TRBV7-9; CDR3nt: TGTGCCAGCAGCAGGGACTGGAACACTGAAGCTTTCTTT; CDR3aa: CASSRDWNTEAFF
j_gene: TRBJ2-7; d_gene: TRBD1; abundance: few; v_gene: TRBV6-1; CDR3nt: TGTGCCAGCAGTGAATCAGGGGGTTCCTACGAGCAGTACTTC; CDR3aa: CASSESGGSYEQYF
j_gene: TRBJ1-1; d_gene: TRBD1; abundance: .; v_gene: TRBV12-3/TRBV12-4; CDR3nt: TGTGCCAGCAGTCCCCGCCGACAGGGCGAAGGTGAAGCTTTCTTT; CDR3aa: CASSPRRQGEGEAFF
j_gene: TRBJ2-1; d_gene: TRBD2; abundance: few; v_gene: TRBV7-9; CDR3nt: TGTGCCAGCAGCGCAATAGCGGGGGGGCCTAATGAGCAGTTCTTC; CDR3aa: CASSAIAGGPNEQFF
j_gene: TRBJ2-2; d_gene: .; abundance: few; v_gene: TRBV29-1; CDR3nt: TGCAGCGTCCGGGACCTAAGGGACGGGGAGCTGTTTTTT; CDR3aa: CSVRDLRDGELFF
j_gene: TRBJ1-1; d_gene: .; abundance: .; v_gene: TRBV7-9; CDR3nt: TGTGCCAGCAGCTTAGTTGAGGGGGTGAACACTGAAGCTTTCTTT; CDR3aa: CASSLVEGVNTEAFF
j_gene: TRBJ1-6; d_gene: .; abundance: few; v_gene: TRBV2; CDR3nt: TGTGCCAGTATCTCGGACAGCTCCTATAATTCACCCCTCCACTTT; CDR3aa: CASISDSSYNSPLHF
j_gene: TRBJ2-2; d_gene: .; abundance: few; v_gene: TRBV20-1; CDR3nt: TGCAGTGCTAGAGATTATAGACTAGTAAACACCGGGGAGCTGTTTTTT; CDR3aa: CSARDYRLVNTGELFF
j_gene: TRBJ1-2; d_gene: .; abundance: many; v_gene: TRBV3-1; CDR3nt: TGTGCCAGCAGCCCAGATTCGAGACAATCACCCGGCTACACCTTC; CDR3aa: CASSPDSRQSPGYTF
j_gene: TRBJ2-1; d_gene: .; abundance: few; v_gene: TRBV4-2; CDR3nt: TGTGCCAGCCGGGGACCCACTCATTACAATGAGCAGTTCTTC; CDR3aa: CASRGPTHYNEQFF
j_gene: TRBJ1-1; d_gene: .; abundance: .; v_gene: TRBV25-1; CDR3nt: TGTGCCAGCGGTGTGAGAGGAACCGCTGAAGCTTTCTTT; CDR3aa: CASGVRGTAEAFF
j_gene: TRBJ2-3; d_gene: TRBD2; abundance: .; v_gene: TRBV27; CDR3nt: TGTGCCAGCAGGGTAAGACTAGCGGACGGAAATACGCAGTATTTT; CDR3aa: CASRVRLADGNTQYF
j_gene: TRBJ2-1; d_gene: TRBD2; abundance: few; v_gene: TRBV10-1; CDR3nt: TGCGCCAGCAGTGACCGCACCGGACTAGCCAACAATGAGCAGTTCTTC; CDR3aa: CASSDRTGLANNEQFF
j_gene: TRBJ1-2; d_gene: .; abundance: .; v_gene: TRBV28; CDR3nt: TGTGCCAGCAGTTCTGGGTGGAATGGCTACACCTTC; CDR3aa: CASSSGWNGYTF
j_gene: TRBJ2-7; d_gene: .; abundance: few; v_gene: TRBV7-9; CDR3nt: TGTGCCAGCAGCTTAGGAGACAGCCCGTCCTACGAGCAGTACTTC; CDR3aa: CASSLGDSPSYEQYF
j_gene: TRBJ2-3; d_gene: .; abundance: .; v_gene: TRBV18; CDR3nt: TGTGCCAGCTCACCAACGGTTGTCAGGGGAGCAGATACGCAGTATTTT; CDR3aa: CASSPTVVRGADTQYF
j_gene: TRBJ2-7; d_gene: .; abundance: few; v_gene: TRBV3-1; CDR3nt: TGTGCCAGCAGTCCCAGGGGAAGCCTTACTTCTTACCATTTAGACGAGCAGTACTTC; CDR3aa: CASSPRGSLTSYHLDEQYF
j_gene: TRBJ1-1; d_gene: .; abundance: few; v_gene: TRBV11-2; CDR3nt: TGTGCCAGCAGCTCGCACATGGGATTGATGATGAACACTGAAGCTTTCTTT; CDR3aa: CASSSHMGLMMNTEAFF
j_gene: TRBJ2-3; d_gene: TRBD2; abundance: many; v_gene: TRBV20-1; CDR3nt: TGTTCGGCTAGCGGGAGCATCCGCACAGATACGCAGTATTTT; CDR3aa: CSASGSIRTDTQYF
j_gene: TRBJ1-2; d_gene: .; abundance: .; v_gene: TRBV27; CDR3nt: TGTGCCAGCAGTTTATCAAGGGGGGCGGCCTATGGCTACACCTTC; CDR3aa: CASSLSRGAAYGYTF
j_gene: TRBJ2-7; d_gene: .; abundance: many; v_gene: TRBV7-8; CDR3nt: TGTGCCAGCAGCTCCCCTTGGCCGGATTACGAGCAGTACTTC; CDR3aa: CASSSPWPDYEQYF
j_gene: TRBJ1-1; d_gene: TRBD1; abundance: few; v_gene: TRBV15; CDR3nt: TGTGCCACCCAGGGACAGGGGGCGACTGAAGCTTTCTTT; CDR3aa: CATQGQGATEAFF
j_gene: TRBJ1-2; d_gene: .; abundance: .; v_gene: TRBV5-5; CDR3nt: TGTGCCAGCAGCTTGGACCCGACGGGCTATGGCTACACCTTC; CDR3aa: CASSLDPTGYGYTF
j_gene: TRBJ2-7; d_gene: .; abundance: few; v_gene: TRBV5-1; CDR3nt: TGCGCCAGCAGCTTGGTCGACGGGGGCTACGAGCAGTACTTC; CDR3aa: CASSLVDGGYEQYF
j_gene: TRBJ2-5; d_gene: TRBD2; abundance: .; v_gene: TRBV5-6; CDR3nt: TGTGCCAGCAGCCTTTCTAGCGGAGAGACCCAGTACTTC; CDR3aa: CASSLSSGETQYF
j_gene: TRBJ2-1; d_gene: .; abundance: many; v_gene: TRBV12-3/TRBV12-4; CDR3nt: TGTGCCAGCAGCAGAGAGGGACGAGGTCACGATGAGCAGTTCTTC; CDR3aa: CASSREGRGHDEQFF
j_gene: TRBJ2-7; d_gene: TRBD2; abundance: .; v_gene: TRBV20-1; CDR3nt: TGCAGTGCTAGAGTCGGGACTAGCGGGAGCTACGAGCAGTACTTC; CDR3aa: CSARVGTSGSYEQYF